Below are 8 T cell receptor beta chains sequenced from a single sample in a study of regulatory T cells in long-lasting Graves disease. For TCR beta, libraries came from iRepertoire HTBI primers and Arm-PCR of CDR3 regions. TCRdb processed the multiplex PCR reads anew with MiXCR; each CDR3 protein has one entry. Counted here are about 540,000 distinct CDR3 sequences, about 13% occurring once; the ten biggest clones make up about 9.1%. The sample's time point: newly diagnosed GD, antithyroid drugs for less than 3 months. The TCR library was made from RNA that had been extracted from PBMCs in TRIzol. These same records also appear under a second study, on T cells in Graves' hyperthyroidism and ophthalmopathy.

The sequencing used peripheral blood mononuclear cells (PBMCs), collected at new diagnosis, from a patient treated with antithyroid drugs. These receptors originate from a man under 40 with Graves disease.

Note on this clonotype: Since a much larger clone is just one base distant, this may be a read error. The rearrangement joins TRBV27 to TRBJ2-5, with 7 bases that match TRBD2. This CDR3 has 14 amino acids. Unmatched junction bases numbered 11, after V lost 8 bases and J lost 5 bases. Per the germline V gene, CDR1 is MNHEY and CDR2 is SMNVEV (reference sequence). The CDR3 spells CASGSASGEETQYF. The DNA for the CDR3 is TGTGCCAGCGGGTCTGCTAGCGGAGAGGAGACCCAGTACTTC.

This clonotype was detected many times. CDR3 in DNA: TGTGCCAGCAGCGCTAAGGACAGGGGGCAATACGAGCAGTACTTC. This encodes CASSAKDRGQYEQYF. The chain joins TRBV12-3 or TRBV12-4 to TRBJ2-7; 11 bases are shared with TRBD1. The V and J ends lost 6 bases and 4 bases, in that order; junction bases with no gene match: 8. The length of the CDR3 is 15 residues.

The gene calls are TRBV10-3 and TRBJ2-1; no reliable D call. The V end lost 4 bases, the J end lost 10 bases, and 14 bases lay between the germline ends. The germline V gene encodes CDR1 ENHRY and CDR2 SYGVKD. The CDR3 extends over 13 amino acids. CDR3 coding DNA: TGTGCCATCAGTGGGTTAGTTGAGTTAGAGCAGTTCTTC. This translates into CAISGLVELEQFF.

This clonotype was seen at least ten times. The chain links TRBV11-3 to TRBJ2-7; the D call may be TRBD1 or TRBD2 (5 bases each). The ends were cut back, 5 bases at V and 6 bases at J, with 20 bases in the middle. Germline lookup yields CDR1 SGHNT and CDR2 YENEEA. The CDR3 sequence is 15 residues long. CDR3 in amino acids: CASSPGRGPSTEQYF. The DNA for the CDR3 is TGTGCCAGCAGCCCCGGTCGGGGACCTTCAACCGAGCAGTACTTC.

This clonotype was counted ten times or more. V is TRBV27 and J is TRBJ1-3; D remains ambiguous. This CDR3 contains 14 residues. The V and J ends lost 6 bases and 0 bases respectively, with 9 bases between them. Germline CDR1 is MNHEY and CDR2 is SMNVEV (reference sequence). CDR3 nucleotides: TGTGCCAGCAGCTACAGCTACTCTGGAAACACCATATATTTT. Its protein product is CASSYSYSGNTIYF.

This clonotype showed up many times. The CDR3 protein is CASSLGQAGTYEQYF. The CDR3 DNA reads TGTGCCAGCAGTCTCGGACAGGCGGGGACCTACGAGCAGTACTTC. The rearrangement links TRBV12-3 or TRBV12-4 to TRBJ2-7; possible D gene TRBD1, 7 bases. The CDR3 spans 15 residues. The V and J ends lost 5 bases and 2 bases respectively, with 16 bases between them.

Ten or more counts support this clonotype. This chain links TRBV6-1 with TRBJ2-7, with TRBD2 matching 9 bases. The J segment lost 0 bases and the V segment lost 6 bases, leaving 12 bases of the junction unmatched. In germline, CDR1 is MNHNS, CDR2 SASEGT. The CDR3 is 17 amino acids. In nucleotides, the CDR3 is TGTGCCAGCAGCTTGGGGGGTCGCGGGAGGGCCTCCTACGAGCAGTACTTC. Its translation: CASSLGGRGRASYEQYF.

This clonotype was detected ten times or more. The chain links TRBV5-1 to TRBJ2-3, with D maybe TRBD1 (6 bases). V gave up 10 bases and J gave up 2 bases, with 14 bases separating them. Per germline, CDR1 SGHRS and CDR2 YFSETQ. The CDR3 covers 13 residues. The CDR3 spells CAGRDITTDTQYF. The CDR3 DNA reads TGCGCCGGAAGGGACATTACCACAGATACGCAGTATTTT.